Below are 8 T cell receptor beta chains sequenced from a single sample in a study of immune evolution from preneoplasia to lung adenocarcinoma. TCRdb's table, derived via immunoSEQ multiplex PCR, lists solely in-frame clones and lacks some. The profile shows about 8,200 clones, over 75% of them singletons. The specimen was FFPE adjacent normal lung tissue. Receptor source: a person between 70 and 80 years old with lung adenocarcinoma.

The chain employs TRBV18 and TRBJ2-7; perhaps TRBD2 as D (6 bases). Germline CDR1 is KGHSH and CDR2 is LQKENI. The CDR3 runs 13 residues. Between the trimmed V and J ends, which lost 4 bases and 5 bases, there was a span of 12 bases. The CDR3 region has the DNA TGTGCCAGCTCACAACAGACTAGAGACGAGCAGTACTTC. Residues: CASSQQTRDEQYF.

V is TRBV28 and J is TRBJ1-1; 7 nucleotides line up with TRBD1. Germline V lookup: CDR1 MDHEN, CDR2 SYDVKM. The V gene end was trimmed by 5 bases and the J gene end by 3 bases; junction bases not matched to a gene: 6. The CDR3 consists of 14 residues. The CDR3 DNA reads as TGTGCCAGCAGTCAGGGGGGCAGGGACACTGAAGCTTTCTTT. This translates into CASSQGGRDTEAFF.

The rearrangement uses TRBV2 and TRBJ2-7; D could derive from TRBD1 or TRBD2 (5 bases each). CDR3 size: 13 residues. Germline values: CDR1 SNHLY, CDR2 FYNNEI. Trimming left V 7 bases short and J 2 bases short, with 12 bases between. As DNA, the CDR3 is TGTGCCAGCACGAGTCAGGGACCCTACGAGCAGTACTTC. It codes for CASTSQGPYEQYF.

This clone was observed a few times. The rearrangement uses TRBV30 and TRBJ1-1; D call uncertain. This CDR3 has 14 amino acids. Trimming shortened V by 5 bases and J by 3 bases, and 16 bases separated the two germline ends. Germline-derived CDR1 and CDR2 are GTSNPN and SVGIG (reference sequence). The DNA of the CDR3 is TGTGCCTGGGCCCCCGTGGGAGTTGACACTGAAGCTTTCTTT. It is translated as CAWAPVGVDTEAFF.

The CDR3 region has the DNA TGTGCCAGCAGCGTATCCGTTGAGGGGACCTACGAGCAGTACTTC. Translated, it gives CASSVSVEGTYEQYF. The V call is TRBV9, the J call TRBJ2-7, with D tentatively TRBD1 or TRBD2 (5 bases each). Trimming stripped 1 base from V and 2 bases from J, with 13 bases between. Germline V lookup: CDR1 SGDLS, CDR2 YYNGEE. This CDR3 has 15 residues.

This clone was recorded once. Written as DNA, the CDR3 is TGTGCCAGCAGTTCCCTGACAGGCGAGAATCAGCCCCAGCATTTT. This encodes CASSSLTGENQPQHF. The chain joins TRBV6-6 to TRBJ1-5, with D possibly TRBD1 on 6 matching bases. The CDR3 extends over 15 amino acids. The V gene lost 4 bases and the J gene lost 4 bases, with 14 bases spanning the gap. CDR1 is MNHNY, CDR2 SVGAGI, per germline (reference sequence).

The V gene is TRBV19, the J gene TRBJ1-1, with 9 bases aligning to TRBD1. CDR1 is LNHDA and CDR2 is SQIVND in the germline V gene (reference sequence). The CDR3 loop spans 12 amino acids. Unmatched junction bases numbered 4, after V lost 6 bases and J lost 8 bases. CDR3 DNA: TGTGCCAGTAGAGACGGGACAGGGGAAGCTTTCTTT. Amino acids: CASRDGTGEAFF.

The rearrangement links TRBV30 to TRBJ2-3; 9 positions agree with TRBD1. Germline CDR1 reads GTSNPN; CDR2 reads SVGIG (reference sequence). CDR3 size: 17 residues. V dropped 8 bases and J dropped 2; count of bases not matched to a gene: 17. The CDR3 bases are TGTGCCGGAATCGGGACAGGGCCCTCTTTAATCACAGATACGCAGTATTTT. Its translation: CAGIGTGPSLITDTQYF.